The T cell receptor beta chain described here comes from a study of blood T cell repertoires in COVID-19. The wider study: Samples came from the United States, Italy and Spain, spanning acute and convalescent COVID-19. T cells, B-cell-depleted T cells, or PBMCs provided the cDNA or gDNA that served as material.

Profiling relied on immunoSEQ multiplex PCR, and the TCRdb table lists in-frame clones only, not all of them. The profile shows around 100,000 clones, approximately 69% of them singletons. This CDR3 region has 16 residues. The ends lost 1 base at V and 2 bases at J; junction bases unmatched: 3. CDR1 and CDR2 (germline): KGHDR, SFDVKD. This clone was observed many times. The source of this sequence is a man aged 80 or over with acute or convalescent COVID-19. Material for sequencing was peripheral blood. The chain combines TRBV24-1 with TRBJ2-3; TRBD2 matches 9 bases. CDR3 amino acids: CATSDFLAGNTDTQYF. In nucleotides, the CDR3 is TGTGCCACCAGTGATTTTCTAGCGGGGAACACAGATACGCAGTATTTT.